Following are 30 T cell receptor beta chains from one sample sequenced in a study of cytomegalovirus exposure and HLA in healthy donors. PCR used 60 Vbeta primers and 13 Jbeta primers. The method was immunoSEQ multiplex PCR; TCRdb's version includes in-frame clones alone and lacks a portion of them. This sample's clone table lists roughly 120,000 clones. Source material: PBMCs. The origin of the receptors is a man aged 35 to 55 in good health and CMV-seropositive.

The genes are TRBV15 and TRBJ2-7; 8 bases are shared with TRBD1. Germline CDR1 reads LNHNV; CDR2 reads YYDKDF (reference sequence). The length of the CDR3 is 15 residues. Trimming took 5 bases from V and 6 from J; bases not matched to a gene: 12. The CDR3 spells CATSGEDRAVGEQYF. As DNA, the CDR3 is TGTGCCACCAGCGGGGAGGACAGGGCGGTAGGCGAGCAGTACTTC.

The J gene is TRBJ2-3, the V gene TRBV20-1; D gene unclear. V lost 4 bases, J lost 5 bases, and 7 bases lay in between. The CDR3 is made up of 11 amino acids. The germline V gene has CDR1 DFQATT and CDR2 SNEGSKA (reference sequence). The CDR3 coding sequence is TGCAGTGCTACGGGTGAAGATACGCAGTATTTT. Translating gives CSATGEDTQYF.

V usage is TRBV4-1 and J usage is TRBJ2-3, with 12 bases identical to TRBD2. Germline V lookup: CDR1 MGHRA, CDR2 YSYEKL. V trimming: 5 bases; J trimming: 9 bases; junction bases outside the gene matches: 12. The CDR3 spans 16 residues. The CDR3: CASSTRILAGGRTQYF. CDR3 coding DNA: TGCGCCAGCAGCACGCGGATCCTAGCGGGGGGGAGGACGCAGTATTTT.

The V and J genes are TRBV9 and TRBJ2-1; tentatively, D is TRBD2 (6 bases). Germline CDR1 SGDLS, CDR2 YYNGEE. Trimming removed 4 bases at V and 9 bases at J, with 20 bases between. The CDR3 sequence is 15 residues long. CDR3 DNA sequence: TGTGCCAGCAGCCAGGAGGGGACCATTGGAGGTGAGCAGTTCTTC. Translation: CASSQEGTIGGEQFF.

This chain uses TRBV7-8 with TRBJ2-3, with a possible D match to TRBD2 (6 bases). Germline V lookup: CDR1 SGHVS, CDR2 FQNEAQ. CDR3 length equals 17 residues. The germline V and J ends were trimmed by 1 base and 5 bases, with 19 bases remaining between them. The CDR3 region is CASSLVVREKVLDTQYF. In nucleotides, the CDR3 is TGTGCCAGCAGCTTAGTGGTTCGGGAGAAAGTTTTAGATACGCAGTATTTT.

The chain couples TRBV10-3 to TRBJ1-5, with D possibly matching TRBD1 (5 bases). CDR3 length: 15 residues. V was cut by 0 bases and J by 6 bases, with 12 bases left in between. Looked up from germline, CDR1 is ENHRY and CDR2 is SYGVKD. CDR3 residues: CAISESGQGSQPQHF. CDR3 bases: TGTGCCATCAGTGAGTCAGGGCAGGGAAGTCAGCCCCAGCATTTT.

The chain employs TRBV6-5 and TRBJ2-1; 8 bases align to TRBD1. The CDR3 is 13 residues long. Unmatched junction bases numbered 6, after V lost 6 bases and J lost 8 bases. The germline gives CDR1 MNHEY, CDR2 SVGAGI. The CDR3 reads CASRGAGGHEQFF. The CDR3 nucleotides are TGTGCCAGCAGAGGCGCAGGGGGCCATGAGCAGTTCTTC.

V and J are TRBV7-2 and TRBJ1-3, with D perhaps matching TRBD1 (5 bases). CDR1 is SGHTA and CDR2 is FQGNSA in the germline V gene. The CDR3 is 15 residues long. Trimming removed 4 bases at V and 4 bases at J, with 14 bases between. The CDR3 sequence: CASSYRQRWGNTIYF. The CDR3 coding sequence is TGTGCCAGCAGCTACCGACAGCGCTGGGGAAACACCATATATTTT.

The gene calls are TRBV2 and TRBJ2-6; D possibly corresponds to TRBD1 (6 bases). Germline V CDR1 and CDR2: SNHLY, FYNNEI. The CDR3 extends over 14 amino acids. Trimming left V 6 bases short and J 2 bases short, with 8 bases between. The DNA of the CDR3 is TGTGCCAGCAGGACAGGACCTGGGGCCAACGTCCTGACTTTC. Translating gives CASRTGPGANVLTF.

The rearrangement joins TRBV6-1 to TRBJ2-7; 9 bases fit TRBD1. Germline CDR1 and CDR2: MNHNS and SASEGT. With V trimmed by 5 bases and J by 4 bases, 9 bases remained unmatched. This CDR3 comprises 15 residues. In DNA, the CDR3 is TGTGCCAGCAGTTTTTTCCCGGGACAGGGTTACGAGCAGTACTTC. Its protein product is CASSFFPGQGYEQYF.

The chain combines TRBV27 with TRBJ1-5, with D possibly TRBD1 on 5 matching bases. The CDR3 extends over 13 amino acids. V lost 3 bases and J 5 bases, leaving 8 bases between the germline ends. CDR1 and CDR2 (germline): MNHEY, SMNVEV (reference sequence). CDR3 sequence: CASSFRVDQPQHF. The CDR3 DNA follows: TGTGCCAGCAGTTTCAGGGTTGATCAGCCCCAGCATTTT.

The chain carries TRBV5-1 and TRBJ2-3; maybe TRBD2 (6 bases). Trimming removed 2 bases at V and 2 bases at J, with 9 bases between. The germline CDR1 and CDR2 sequences are SGHRS and YFSETQ. This CDR3 is built from 14 residues. The CDR3 nucleotides are TGCGCCAGCAGCTTTGGGGGGTTCACAGATACGCAGTATTTT. Protein: CASSFGGFTDTQYF.

This sequence joins TRBV21-1 and TRBJ2-7; TRBD1, the D gene given by the table, was not confirmed from the DNA. TRBV21-1 is a recognized pseudogene. CDR3 length: 15 amino acids. The DNA for the CDR3 is TGTGCCAGCAGCAAAGCCGAACAGGGGAGACACGAGCAGTACTTC. Protein sequence: CASSKAEQGRHEQYF.

This chain uses TRBV5-5 with TRBJ2-7; the match to TRBD1 covers 7 bases. Germline CDR1 and CDR2: SGHKS and YYEKEE (reference sequence). The junction had 2 bases not matched to a gene; V was cut back by 3 bases and J by 2 bases. CDR3 size: 13 residues. In nucleotides, the CDR3 is TGTGCCAGCAGCTCGGACAGGACCTACGAGCAGTACTTC. Residues: CASSSDRTYEQYF.

The CDR3 protein is CASSDSGGFYGYTF. The DNA of the CDR3 is TGTGCCAGCAGTGACTCCGGGGGTTTCTATGGCTACACCTTC. The chain links TRBV6-4 to TRBJ1-2, with D possibly being TRBD1 (5 bases). Germline CDR1 is MRHNA and CDR2 is SNTAGT. Trimming stripped 0 bases from V and 4 bases from J, with 9 bases between. CDR3 length equals 14 residues.

The rearrangement uses TRBV4-1 and TRBJ2-7, with 9 nucleotides matching TRBD2. The CDR3 length is 14 residues. Trimming cost V 0 bases and J 4 bases; bases outside gene matches: 1. The germline V gene encodes CDR1 MGHRA and CDR2 YSYEKL. The CDR3: CASSQDSGRYEQYF. Here the CDR3 DNA reads TGCGCCAGCAGCCAAGATAGCGGGAGATACGAGCAGTACTTC.

In DNA form, the CDR3 reads TGTGCCAGCAGTCCCGGGACTGTCTCCTACGAGCAGTACTTC. Translation: CASSPGTVSYEQYF. The chain carries TRBV7-9 and TRBJ2-7, with D possibly TRBD2 on 6 matching bases. V was trimmed by 6 bases and J by 0 bases, leaving 12 bases between them. Germline V gene data show CDR1 as SEHNR and CDR2 as FQNEAQ (reference sequence). CDR3 length: 14 amino acids.

The chain is built from TRBV7-3 and TRBJ2-3; 11 bases are a match to TRBD2. This CDR3 comprises 14 residues. The V gene end was trimmed by 4 bases and the J gene end by 3 bases; junction bases not matched to a gene: 0. CDR1 is SGHTA, CDR2 FQGTGA, per germline. The CDR3 DNA is TGTGCCAGCAGCTCTAGCGGGAGGACAGATACGCAGTATTTT. Translating it yields CASSSSGRTDTQYF.

This chain uses TRBV19 with TRBJ1-4; 7 bases are a match to TRBD1. Losses at the gene ends were 4 bases for V and 5 bases for J; bases not matched to a gene: 7. The germline CDR1 and CDR2 sequences are LNHDA and SQIVND (reference sequence). The CDR3 runs 15 residues. The CDR3 sequence is CASSRNRGLNEKLFF. CDR3 bases: TGTGCCAGTAGTAGAAACAGGGGCTTGAATGAAAAACTGTTTTTT.

The rearrangement joins TRBV5-4 to TRBJ1-4; D gene unclear. Looked up from germline, CDR1 is SGHNT and CDR2 is YYREEE (reference sequence). Trimming stripped 4 bases from V and 0 bases from J, with 10 bases between. The CDR3 is 15 residues long. This CDR3 is CASSPARSTNEKLFF. The CDR3 region has the DNA TGTGCCAGCAGCCCTGCCAGGTCAACTAATGAAAAACTGTTTTTT.

This chain joins TRBV14 and TRBJ2-7; D gene uncertain. The CDR3 loop spans 14 amino acids. Trimming stripped 1 base from V and 3 bases from J, with 10 bases between. Germline CDR1 reads SGHDN; CDR2 reads FVKESK. The DNA for the CDR3 is TGTGCCAGCAGCCAAGGGTCCACTTACTACGAGCAGTACTTC. Protein sequence: CASSQGSTYYEQYF.

The gene calls are TRBV28 and TRBJ1-5; 7 bases line up with TRBD1. Germline CDR1 is MDHEN and CDR2 is SYDVKM. The J segment lost 7 bases and the V segment lost 5 bases, leaving 20 bases of the junction unmatched. CDR3 length: 18 residues. This chain's CDR3 is CASSLLKIKDRSQQPQHF. The CDR3 nucleotides are TGTGCCAGCAGTCTATTAAAAATAAAGGACAGGAGCCAACAGCCCCAGCATTTT.

The V and J genes are TRBV28 and TRBJ2-2; 7 nucleotides agree with TRBD1. The CDR3 is 15 residues long. Germline V lookup: CDR1 MDHEN, CDR2 SYDVKM. V shed 3 bases and J 2 bases; nucleotides not matched to a gene: 3. CDR3 DNA sequence: TGTGCCAGCAGTTTCCCAGGGGGTAACACCGGGGAGCTGTTTTTT. Residues: CASSFPGGNTGELFF.

The chain links TRBV4-1 to TRBJ2-1; 14 bases fit TRBD2. CDR3 length: 20 amino acids. The germline V gene has CDR1 MGHRA and CDR2 YSYEKL. V lost 1 base, J lost 1 base, and 9 bases stayed unmatched. The CDR3 spells CASSQVGTSGRLGSYNEQFF. The CDR3 DNA sequence: TGCGCCAGCAGCCAAGTTGGGACTAGCGGGAGACTTGGTTCCTACAATGAGCAGTTCTTC.

The chain uses TRBV29-1 and TRBJ2-7; D is unresolved. V lost 4 bases and J 1 base, leaving 14 bases between the germline ends. CDR3 length: 14 amino acids. Germline lookup yields CDR1 SQVTM and CDR2 ANQGSEA. CDR3 bases: TGCAGCGTTGGTTACAGCTTAGGTTCCTACGAGCAGTACTTC. Protein sequence: CSVGYSLGSYEQYF.

The CDR3 DNA sequence: TGTGCCAGCAGCCTCCAGGGTTACAATGAGCAGTTCTTC. It translates to CASSLQGYNEQFF. The genes are TRBV11-1 and TRBJ2-1; D is possibly TRBD1 (5 bases). With 5 bases removed from V and 4 bases from J, the gap between germline ends came to 9 bases. The CDR3 is made up of 13 amino acids. CDR1 and CDR2 from the germline V gene are SGHAT and FQDESV (reference sequence).

The V call is TRBV5-1, the J call TRBJ2-1, with 12 bases aligning to TRBD2. This CDR3 spans 15 amino acids. Unmatched junction bases numbered 4, after V lost 4 bases and J lost 5 bases. The germline gives CDR1 SGHRS, CDR2 YFSETQ. CDR3 bases: TGCGCCAGCAGCATACTAGCGGGAGGAAACAATGAGCAGTTCTTC. It specifies CASSILAGGNNEQFF.

J is TRBJ2-2 and V is TRBV6-1; 15 bases line up with TRBD2. This CDR3 comprises 15 residues. The ends lost 5 bases at V and 6 bases at J; junction bases unmatched: 1. Germline V CDR1 and CDR2: MNHNS, SASEGT. Here the CDR3 DNA reads TGTGCCAGCAGTCGGACTAGCGGGAGGGCCGGGGAGCTGTTTTTT. Amino acids: CASSRTSGRAGELFF.

A note on this clone: The same CDR3 can be traced to other DNA sequences in this sample. The chain couples TRBV4-2 to TRBJ1-1; TRBD1 might be the D (6 bases). Trimming removed 2 bases at V and 6 bases at J, with 16 bases between. Germline lookup yields CDR1 LGHNA and CDR2 YNFKEQ. The length of the CDR3 is 15 residues. The CDR3 DNA reads as TGTGCCAGCAGCCAAAGGGGGTCTAGTCGGGCTGAAGCTTTCTTT. As protein: CASSQRGSSRAEAFF.

The chain combines TRBV7-8 with TRBJ2-7, with 10 nucleotides matching TRBD1. CDR3 length: 17 residues. The trim removed 6 bases at V and 3 bases at J, leaving 14 bases unmatched. Germline assignment: CDR1 SGHVS and CDR2 FQNEAQ. The CDR3 nucleotides read TGTGCCAGCAGTGCCGCTCGTATGGGACAGGGGCGCTACGAGCAGTACTTC. It specifies CASSAARMGQGRYEQYF.